Listed here is a single T cell receptor beta chain. Deletions cut 4 bases from V and 0 bases from J, with 13 bases between. The CDR3 length is 16 residues. The V gene's germline CDR1 is MDHEN and CDR2 SYDVKM. The sample comes from a study of control samples from healthy donors and cancer patients. The data were produced by immunoSEQ multiplex PCR, yet TCRdb's version contains in-frame clones alone and is incomplete. The profile shows 150,000 to 200,000 clones, 94% of them singletons. The chain has TRBV28 and TRBJ2-1; TRBD2 might be the D (5 bases). This receptor was obtained from a woman younger than 30 in good health. The sequenced material came from blood. The CDR3 DNA follows: TGTGCCAGCAGTTCCCCATCAGCGGACTCCTACAATGAGCAGTTCTTC. It codes for CASSSPSADSYNEQFF.